The 8 T cell receptor beta chains given below trace back to one sample, sequenced in a study of blood T cell repertoires in COVID-19. TCRdb's table, derived via immunoSEQ multiplex PCR, lists solely in-frame clones and lacks some. The table has about 210,000 clones, about 86% seen once. Sequencing used peripheral blood. The receptors were gathered from a man in his fifties or sixties with active or convalescent COVID-19.

This clone has just one count. The V and J genes are TRBV9 and TRBJ1-3; D is uncertain. The CDR3 spans 15 residues. CDR1 and CDR2 from the germline V gene are SGDLS and YYNGEE. V lost 0 bases to trimming and J lost 7 bases, with 14 bases between them. CDR3 region: CASSVDSGLSNTIYF. The CDR3, as DNA: TGTGCCAGCAGCGTAGATTCAGGTTTGAGTAACACCATATATTTT.

The genes are TRBV19 and TRBJ2-2, with D possibly matching TRBD1 (5 bases). Trimming shortened V by 3 bases and J by 6 bases, and 8 bases separated the two germline ends. Germline CDR1 LNHDA, CDR2 SQIVND (reference sequence). This CDR3 region has 13 residues. CDR3: CASSIRVPGELFF. CDR3 coding DNA: TGTGCCAGTAGTATCAGGGTTCCCGGGGAGCTGTTTTTT.

This clone has just one count. This chain connects TRBV18 to TRBJ2-7; D not resolved. Germline assignment: CDR1 KGHSH and CDR2 LQKENI. The CDR3 spans 15 residues. V lost 6 bases to trimming and J lost 2 bases, with 17 bases between them. Written as DNA, the CDR3 is TGTGCCAGCTCCCCCGGTGTCTCGAATACCTACGAGCAGTACTTC. It encodes CASSPGVSNTYEQYF.

V gene TRBV6-4 combines with J gene TRBJ2-1; tentatively, D is TRBD2 (7 bases). Trimming pared 10 bases from V and 4 bases from J, leaving 20 bases between. The CDR3 is 15 amino acids. CDR1 and CDR2 (germline): MRHNA, SNTAGT. The DNA for the CDR3 is TGTGCCACCGCCTTGGGGGGGGCCAAGTACAATGAGCAGTTCTTC. It translates to CATALGGAKYNEQFF.

V is TRBV5-1 and J is TRBJ2-3; D is unresolved. Germline CDR1 reads SGHRS; CDR2 reads YFSETQ. This CDR3 is 18 amino acids long. Trimming removed 1 base at V and 1 base at J, with 19 bases between. As DNA, the CDR3 is TGCGCCAGCAGCTTGTCATTGTCGGGTAGGAAGGGCACAGATACGCAGTATTTT. Translating it yields CASSLSLSGRKGTDTQYF. Filled out from reference TRBV5-1 and TRBJ2-3, the complete variable domain reads KAGVTQTPRYLIKTRGQQVTLSCSPISGHRSVSWYQQTPGQGLQFLFEYFSETQRNKGNFPGRFSGRQFSNSRSEMNVSTLELGDSALYLCASSLSLSGRKGTDTQYFGPGTRLTVL.

The count of this clone is one. The chain recombines TRBV5-1 with TRBJ2-6; no definite D call. Germline CDR1 is SGHRS and CDR2 is YFSETQ. V gave up 0 bases and J gave up 0 bases, with 7 bases separating them. The CDR3 consists of 16 residues. The CDR3 here is CASSLAPDSGANVLTF. As DNA, the CDR3 is TGCGCCAGCAGCTTGGCTCCAGACTCTGGGGCCAACGTCCTGACTTTC.

V usage is TRBV6-5 and J usage is TRBJ1-3; D is unclear. Germline CDR1 reads MNHEY; CDR2 reads SVGAGI. The CDR3 consists of 14 residues. V lost 6 bases and J lost 0, with 9 bases in between. This CDR3 is CASSAGSSGNTIYF. The CDR3 coding sequence is TGTGCCAGCAGCGCCGGTTCCTCTGGAAACACCATATATTTT.

The chain employs TRBV18 and TRBJ1-1; perhaps TRBD1 as D (5 bases). This CDR3 region has 13 residues. Germline CDR1 KGHSH, CDR2 LQKENI. With 4 bases removed from V and 8 bases from J, the gap between germline ends came to 14 bases. The CDR3 is CASSRGDPREAFF. CDR3 nucleotides: TGTGCCAGCTCACGGGGGGACCCCCGAGAAGCTTTCTTT.